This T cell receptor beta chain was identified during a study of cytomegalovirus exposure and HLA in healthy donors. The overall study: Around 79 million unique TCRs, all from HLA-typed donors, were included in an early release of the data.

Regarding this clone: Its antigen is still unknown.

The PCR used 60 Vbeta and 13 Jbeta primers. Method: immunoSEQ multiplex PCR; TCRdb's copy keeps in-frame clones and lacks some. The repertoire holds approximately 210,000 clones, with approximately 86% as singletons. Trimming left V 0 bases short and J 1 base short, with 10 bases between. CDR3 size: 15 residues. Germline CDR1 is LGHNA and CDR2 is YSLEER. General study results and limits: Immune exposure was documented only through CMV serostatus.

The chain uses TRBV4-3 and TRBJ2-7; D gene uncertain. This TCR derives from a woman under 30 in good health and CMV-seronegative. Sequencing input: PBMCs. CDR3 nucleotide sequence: TGCGCCAGCAGCCAAGAGTATAGCACATCCTACGAGCAGTACTTC. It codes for CASSQEYSTSYEQYF.